The rows below give T cell receptor beta chains drawn from one sample of a study of T cell responses to AZD1222 COVID-19 vaccine. Using immunoSEQ multiplex PCR, the repertoire was profiled, and TCRdb retains in-frame clones only, with some absent. The sample records about 120,000 clones, over 75% being singletons. Here the sequenced sample was peripheral blood, taken on day 0 of AZD1222 vaccination. The receptor source for this set is an adult in good health. The CDR3 runs from the conserved cysteine through the conserved F or W. The D gene is left open where the match is weak.

j_gene	v_gene	d_gene	CDR3nt	CDR3aa
TRBJ2-7	TRBV5-4	TRBD1	TGTGCCAGCAGAGGGGGCTCGTACGAGCAGTACTTC	CASRGGSYEQYF
TRBJ2-3	TRBV9	.	TGTGCCAGCAGCGTAGATGGCTGGACAGATACGCAGTATTTT	CASSVDGWTDTQYF
TRBJ2-3	TRBV28	TRBD2	TGTGCCAGCAGTTTGAGCGGGACGGGTACGCAGTATTTT	CASSLSGTGTQYF
TRBJ2-7	TRBV6-4	TRBD2	TGTGCCAGCAGTCCCCGACTAGCGGGAGTCTACGAGCAGTACTTC	CASSPRLAGVYEQYF
TRBJ1-1	TRBV4-3	.	TGCGCCAGCAGCCTACAGGAGAACACTGAAGCTTTCTTT	CASSLQENTEAFF
TRBJ2-4	TRBV4-1	.	TGCGCCAGCAGCCCTCTAGCCAAAAACATTCAGTACTTC	CASSPLAKNIQYF
TRBJ1-4	TRBV7-2	.	TGTGCCAGCAGCTTAGTACTGGGTGGGGATGAAAAACTGTTTTTT	CASSLVLGGDEKLFF
TRBJ1-5	TRBV28	.	TGTGCCAGCAGTTCTTGGACCGGGCCGGGCAATCAGCCCCAGCATTTT	CASSSWTGPGNQPQHF
TRBJ1-2	TRBV4-1	TRBD1	TGCGCCAGCAGCCAGGAAGGGACAGGGATCTATGGCTACACCTTC	CASSQEGTGIYGYTF
TRBJ1-6	TRBV18	.	TGTGCCAGCTCACCGAGGGCAGGGCCCAATTCACCCCTCCACTTT	CASSPRAGPNSPLHF
TRBJ1-6	TRBV27	.	TGTGCCAGCAGTTTCAGGGGCGGTTCACCCCTCCACTTT	CASSFRGGSPLHF